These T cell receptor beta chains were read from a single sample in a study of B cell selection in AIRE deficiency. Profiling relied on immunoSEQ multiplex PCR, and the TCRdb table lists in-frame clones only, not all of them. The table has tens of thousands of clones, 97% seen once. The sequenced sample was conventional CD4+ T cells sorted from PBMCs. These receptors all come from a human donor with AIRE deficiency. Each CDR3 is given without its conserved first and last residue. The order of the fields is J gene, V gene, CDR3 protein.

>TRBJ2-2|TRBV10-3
AIGAMNTGELF
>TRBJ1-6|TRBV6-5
ASSFDGFGASPLH
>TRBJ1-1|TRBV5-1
ASSLVYRGTTEAF
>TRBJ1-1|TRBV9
ASSVEVNTEAF
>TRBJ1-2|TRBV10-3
AISGGQGYGYT
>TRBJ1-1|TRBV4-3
ASSQAGSMNTEAF
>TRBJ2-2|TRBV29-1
SVGEGATNTGELF
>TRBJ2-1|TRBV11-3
ASSLPWDTDYNEQF
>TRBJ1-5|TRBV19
ASTLGQGNQPQH
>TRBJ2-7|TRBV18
ASSPRQPGTGVEQY
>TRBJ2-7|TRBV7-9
ASSLARRAGGGEQY
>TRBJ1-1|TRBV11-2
ASSFRVRTEAF
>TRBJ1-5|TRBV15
ATSRGSAGYQPQH
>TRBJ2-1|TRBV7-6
ASSLSSGGGSNEQF
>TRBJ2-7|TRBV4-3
ASSHGLRSGEQY
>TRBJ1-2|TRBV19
ASLNRKKKLSISDGYT
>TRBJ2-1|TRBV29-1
SVEAGVWLSRANEQF
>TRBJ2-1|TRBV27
ASRTEGGHWNEQF
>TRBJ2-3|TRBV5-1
ASSLVDPGADTQY
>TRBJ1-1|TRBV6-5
ASSWRGREAF
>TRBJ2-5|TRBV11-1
ASSPYGGSETQY
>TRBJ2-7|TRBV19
ASSTSTGTGFYEQY
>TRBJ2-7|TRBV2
ASSLAGGPGYEQY
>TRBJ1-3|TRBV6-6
ASRLYSGNTIY
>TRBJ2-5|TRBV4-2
ASSQGTGNGETQY
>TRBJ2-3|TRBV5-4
ASSHPTRPDTQY
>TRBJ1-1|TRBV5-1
ASSRQGTEAF
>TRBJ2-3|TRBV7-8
ASSFNHHTDTQY
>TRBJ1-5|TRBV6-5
ASTSGSYQPQH
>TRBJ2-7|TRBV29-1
SVEDLGSDEQY
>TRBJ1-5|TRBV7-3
ASSRQGSNQPQH
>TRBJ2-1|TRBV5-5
ASRSGVGPWDEQF
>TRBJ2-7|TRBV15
ATSRVRRGQNEQY
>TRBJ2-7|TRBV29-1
SAQGNSHEQY
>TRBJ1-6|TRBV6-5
ASSYRGPGGNSPLH
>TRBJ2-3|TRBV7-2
ASSTAGADTQY
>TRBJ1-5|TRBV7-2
ASSSAGTGWAQPQH
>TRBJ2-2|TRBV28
ASSLPGIGELF
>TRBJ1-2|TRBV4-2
ASSPQGYYGYT
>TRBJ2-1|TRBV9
ASSVRLDRYNEQF
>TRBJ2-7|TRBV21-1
ASGYPGQTSEQY
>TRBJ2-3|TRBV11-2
ASSLAGGLTDTQY
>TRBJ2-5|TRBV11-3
ASRTGSQETQY
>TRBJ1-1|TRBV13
ASSPRLRGNTEAF